These T cell receptor beta chains were read from a single sample in a study of blood T cells in healthy people across ages. From the 5' RACE reads, TCRdb called clonotypes with MiXCR, one entry per CDR3 protein. The top ten clones hold approximately 20% of a sample with almost 800,000 distinct CDR3 sequences, 58% of them seen once. Sequencing used blood. These receptors originate from a man in his thirties or forties in good health. CDR3s include the opening cysteine and the closing phenylalanine or tryptophan. A D gene is named only where the DNA matches it firmly. Only part of the rows carry a size: once, few, many, or a class if the clone is expanded.

TRBV20-1	TRBD1	TRBJ2-7	few	CSAPTRQGDEQYF	TGCAGTGCCCCAACAAGGCAGGGGGACGAGCAGTACTTC
TRBV3-1	TRBD1	TRBJ1-2	few	CASSPTGGVRGYTF	TGTGCCAGCAGCCCAACAGGGGGAGTACGTGGCTACACCTTC
TRBV11-2	NA	TRBJ2-3	NA	CASSLDLGSSESNTQYF	TGTGCCAGCAGCTTAGATTTGGGTAGTTCGGAATCAAATACGCAGTATTTT
TRBV11-1	TRBD1	TRBJ2-5	NA	CASSPAGQGRFGEQYF	TGTGCCAGCAGCCCCGCCGGACAGGGGAGGTTTGGTGAGCAGTACTTC
TRBV7-2	NA	TRBJ2-3	NA	CASSFGETHFWDTQYF	TGTGCCAGCAGCTTCGGTGAAACGCACTTTTGGGATACGCAGTATTTT
TRBV6-1	TRBD1	TRBJ2-4	few	CASSFRDRGNIQYF	TGTGCCAGCAGTTTCCGGGACAGGGGAAACATTCAGTACTTC
TRBV4-2	TRBD1	TRBJ1-1	few	CASSLHVGTGPGAEAFF	TGTGCCAGCAGCCTCCATGTCGGGACAGGACCGGGCGCTGAAGCTTTCTTT
TRBV5-1	TRBD2	TRBJ2-7	few	CASSLLFSGSTDYEQYF	TGCGCCAGCAGCTTGTTGTTTAGCGGGAGCACTGACTACGAGCAGTACTTC
TRBV7-2	TRBD2	TRBJ2-1	NA	CASSQVAGLQFF	TGTGCCAGCAGTCAAGTAGCGGGATTGCAGTTCTTC
TRBV21-1	NA	TRBJ2-7	NA	CASSKAQYPLRYGTGSPSYEQYF	TGTGCCAGCAGCAAAGCCCAGTATCCACTACGATACGGGACAGGGTCCCCCTCCTACGAGCAGTACTTC
TRBV20-1	NA	TRBJ2-5	NA	CSARETGLGLETQYF	TGCAGTGCTAGAGAAACCGGTTTGGGACTGGAGACCCAGTACTTC
TRBV15	NA	TRBJ2-7	NA	CATSRGAGIGSYEQYF	TGTGCCACCAGCAGAGGTGCGGGGATAGGGTCCTACGAGCAGTACTTC
TRBV18	NA	TRBJ2-7	NA	CASSPSGQRYEQYF	TGTGCCAGCTCACCGAGTGGGCAGAGGTACGAGCAGTACTTC
TRBV10-3	NA	TRBJ2-5	once	CAISESGPEETQYF	TGTGCCATCAGTGAGTCTGGACCAGAAGAGACCCAGTACTTC
TRBV7-2	NA	TRBJ2-7	few	CASSSTSNVGYEQYF	TGTGCCAGCAGCTCCACTAGTAATGTGGGGTACGAGCAGTACTTC
TRBV25-1	NA	TRBJ2-3	NA	CASSEYMGGGPTVGTQYF	TGTGCCAGCAGTGAATATATGGGAGGGGGACCCACTGTTGGTACGCAGTATTTT
TRBV6-1	NA	TRBJ2-4	NA	CASSVKNIQYF	TGTGCCAGCAGCGTCAAAAACATTCAGTACTTC
TRBV5-1	TRBD1	TRBJ2-1	few	CASSSRRDRGTQNQQFF	TGCGCCAGCAGCTCTCGTCGAGACAGGGGAACCCAAAATCAGCAGTTCTTC
TRBV15	TRBD2	TRBJ2-7	NA	CATSSWRREPLCEQYF	TGTGCCACCAGCAGTTGGCGGCGGGAGCCTCTTTGCGAGCAGTACTTC
TRBV7-3	NA	TRBJ2-3	many	CASSLGVFTDTQYF	TGTGCCAGCAGCTTAGGCGTCTTCACAGATACGCAGTATTTT
TRBV25-1	NA	TRBJ1-2	NA	CASSSEPSCGYTF	TGTGCCAGCAGTTCGGAGCCCTCGTGCGGCTACACCTTC
TRBV6-5	TRBD2	TRBJ2-3	NA	CASSYAGGLADTQYF	TGTGCCAGCAGTTACGCGGGGGGGCTTGCAGATACGCAGTATTTT
TRBV25-1	TRBD2	TRBJ2-7	few	CASSESGLAGSEQYF	TGTGCCAGCAGTGAATCGGGACTAGCGGGATCCGAGCAGTACTTC
TRBV29-1	NA	TRBJ1-1	NA	CSVEFGDTEAFF	TGCAGCGTTGAATTCGGAGACACTGAAGCTTTCTTT
TRBV4-3	TRBD2	TRBJ2-5	NA	CASSQYGEGETQYF	TGCGCCAGCAGCCAGTACGGGGAGGGGGAGACCCAGTACTTC
TRBV10-3	NA	TRBJ2-3	NA	CAISDGGPGTDTQYF	TGTGCCATCAGTGATGGGGGGCCTGGCACAGATACGCAGTATTTT
TRBV29-1	NA	TRBJ2-1	few	CSVEYQGAGGNEQFF	TGCAGCGTTGAGTACCAGGGGGCCGGGGGGAATGAGCAGTTCTTC
TRBV29-1	NA	TRBJ2-5	NA	CSVEDLGSVPGQYF	TGCAGCGTTGAAGATCTGGGGTCTGTTCCCGGGCAGTACTTC
TRBV3-1	NA	TRBJ2-1	NA	CASSQGTFNNEQFF	TGTGCCAGCAGCCAAGGTACGTTCAACAATGAGCAGTTCTTC
TRBV20-1	NA	TRBJ2-1	NA	CSATSLRGRFYNEQFF	TGCAGTGCGACGAGCCTTAGAGGGAGATTCTACAATGAGCAGTTCTTC
TRBV27	NA	TRBJ2-5	NA	CASSVVIGDEQYF	TGTGCCAGCAGTGTGGTGATCGGGGATGAGCAGTACTTC
TRBV15	NA	TRBJ2-1	NA	CATSEPGEQFF	TGTGCCACCAGCGAACCGGGAGAGCAGTTCTTC
TRBV10-3	NA	TRBJ2-7	NA	CAAGGAGGSYEQYF	TGTGCCGCTGGGGGTGCAGGGGGGTCTTACGAGCAGTACTTC
TRBV27	NA	TRBJ1-2	NA	CASSPTRSGDFNYGYTF	TGTGCCAGCAGTCCCACCAGGTCAGGGGACTTTAACTATGGCTACACCTTC
TRBV20-1	TRBD2	TRBJ2-1	NA	CSAKRTGTSGRNEQFF	TGCAGTGCTAAACGGACCGGGACTAGCGGGAGAAATGAGCAGTTCTTC
TRBV5-1	NA	TRBJ2-7	once	CASGPQGGSYEQYF	TGCGCCAGCGGTCCACAGGGAGGAAGCTACGAGCAGTACTTC